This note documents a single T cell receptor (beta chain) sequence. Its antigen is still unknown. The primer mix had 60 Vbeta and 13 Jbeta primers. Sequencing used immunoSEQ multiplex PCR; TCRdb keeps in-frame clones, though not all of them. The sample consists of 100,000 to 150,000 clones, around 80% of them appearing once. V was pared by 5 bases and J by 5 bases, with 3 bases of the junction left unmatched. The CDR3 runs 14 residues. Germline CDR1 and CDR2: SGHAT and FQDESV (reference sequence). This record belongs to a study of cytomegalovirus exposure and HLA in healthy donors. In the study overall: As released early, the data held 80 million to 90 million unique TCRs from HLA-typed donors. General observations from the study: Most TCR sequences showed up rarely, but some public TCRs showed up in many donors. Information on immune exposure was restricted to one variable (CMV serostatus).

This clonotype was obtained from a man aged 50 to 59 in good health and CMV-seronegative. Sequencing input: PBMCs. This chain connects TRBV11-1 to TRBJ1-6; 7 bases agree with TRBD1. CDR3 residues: CASSRTGNNSPLHF. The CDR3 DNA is TGTGCCAGCAGCCGGACAGGCAATAATTCACCCCTCCACTTT.